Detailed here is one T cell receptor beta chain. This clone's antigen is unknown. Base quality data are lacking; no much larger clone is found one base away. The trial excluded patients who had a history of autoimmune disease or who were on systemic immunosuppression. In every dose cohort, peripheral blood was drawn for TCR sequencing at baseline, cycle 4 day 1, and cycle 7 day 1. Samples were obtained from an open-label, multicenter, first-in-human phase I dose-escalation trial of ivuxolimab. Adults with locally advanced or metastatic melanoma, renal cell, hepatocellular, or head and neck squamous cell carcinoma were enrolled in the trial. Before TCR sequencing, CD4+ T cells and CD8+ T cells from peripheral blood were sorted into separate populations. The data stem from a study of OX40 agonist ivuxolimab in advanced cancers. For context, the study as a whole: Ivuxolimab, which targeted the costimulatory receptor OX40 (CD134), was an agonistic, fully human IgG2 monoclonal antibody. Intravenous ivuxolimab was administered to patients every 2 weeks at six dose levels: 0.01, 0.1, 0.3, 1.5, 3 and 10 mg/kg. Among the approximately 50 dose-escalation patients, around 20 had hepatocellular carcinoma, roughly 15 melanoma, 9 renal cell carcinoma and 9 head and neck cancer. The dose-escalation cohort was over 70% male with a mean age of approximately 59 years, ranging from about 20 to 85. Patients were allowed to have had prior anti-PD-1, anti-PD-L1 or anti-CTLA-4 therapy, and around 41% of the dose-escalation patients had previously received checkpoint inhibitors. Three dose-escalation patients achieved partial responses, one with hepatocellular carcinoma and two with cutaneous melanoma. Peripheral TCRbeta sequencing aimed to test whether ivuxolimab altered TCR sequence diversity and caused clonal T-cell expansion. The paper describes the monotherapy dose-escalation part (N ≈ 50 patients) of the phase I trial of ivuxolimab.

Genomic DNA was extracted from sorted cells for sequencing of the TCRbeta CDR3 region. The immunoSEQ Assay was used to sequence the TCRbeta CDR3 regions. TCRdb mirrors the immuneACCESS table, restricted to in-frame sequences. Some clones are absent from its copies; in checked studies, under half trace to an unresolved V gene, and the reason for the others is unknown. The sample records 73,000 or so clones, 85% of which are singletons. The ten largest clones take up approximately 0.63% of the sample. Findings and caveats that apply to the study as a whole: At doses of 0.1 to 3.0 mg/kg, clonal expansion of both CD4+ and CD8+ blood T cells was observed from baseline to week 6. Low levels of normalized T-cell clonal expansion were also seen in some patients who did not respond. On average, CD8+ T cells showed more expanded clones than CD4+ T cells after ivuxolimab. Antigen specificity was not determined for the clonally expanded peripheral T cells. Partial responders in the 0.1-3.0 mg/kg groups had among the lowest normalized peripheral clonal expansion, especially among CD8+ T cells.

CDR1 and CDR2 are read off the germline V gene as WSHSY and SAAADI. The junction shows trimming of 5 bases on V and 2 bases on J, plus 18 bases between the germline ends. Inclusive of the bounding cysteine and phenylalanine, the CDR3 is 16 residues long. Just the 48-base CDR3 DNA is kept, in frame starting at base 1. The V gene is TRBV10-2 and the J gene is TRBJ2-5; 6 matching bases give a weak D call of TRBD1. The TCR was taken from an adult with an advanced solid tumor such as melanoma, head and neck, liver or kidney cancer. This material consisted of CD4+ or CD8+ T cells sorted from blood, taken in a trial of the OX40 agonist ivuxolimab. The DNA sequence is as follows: TGCGCCAGCAGTCCAGTCTTGGACAGAGAGCAAGAGACCCAGTACTTC. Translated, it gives CASSPVLDREQETQYF.